This TCR beta chain was identified during a study of T cells in Graves' hyperthyroidism and ophthalmopathy. This clonotype was detected many times. Its matching antigen is unknown. Overall study findings and caveats: Ophthalmopathy was model-predicted a median roughly 6.2 months pre-onset.

Amplification targeted TCR beta CDR3 regions from RNA transcripts. The TCR CDR3 was amplified in a first-round RT-PCR using the HTBI primer set. Via MiXCR, TCRdb re-called the multiplex PCR reads, giving one row per CDR3 protein. The data contain 500,000 to 750,000 distinct CDR3 sequences, 15% to 19% of them singletons. J was trimmed by 3 bases and V by 4 bases; bases with no gene match: 8. Germline V gives CDR1 MDHEN, CDR2 SYDVKM. The CDR3 sequence is 16 residues long. Uncontrolled infection, other autoimmune disease, pregnancy or lactation barred patients from enrollment. Orbital computed tomography, thyroid ultrasound, serum thyroxine and TRAb, and clinical symptoms together informed the diagnoses. From around 11 ml of fresh peripheral blood, PBMCs were isolated.

Source material: blood. This clonotype originated in a woman between 25 and 40 years old with Graves' hyperthyroidism. The genes are TRBV28 and TRBJ2-2; TRBD1 matches at 7 bases. The CDR3 protein is CASSSMTGWDTGELFF. The CDR3, as DNA: TGTGCCAGCAGTTCAATGACAGGGTGGGACACCGGGGAGCTGTTTTTT.